Sequencing of this T cell receptor beta chain was carried out in a study of cytomegalovirus exposure and HLA in healthy donors. Findings and caveats of the study: A later analysis showed HLA-associated TCR beta chains outstripping equally common others in clonal expansion. There was a cluster of highly shared sequence variants that was likely a sequencing artifact. Cytomegalovirus-associated TCR beta chains were listed, numbering roughly 150. It was reported in a later analysis that an Asian-associated ancestry cluster showed fewer N-insertions than the roughly 670-donor mean.

The V and J ends lost 5 bases and 7 bases, in that order; junction bases with no gene match: 14. Germline loops: CDR1 SGHNT, CDR2 YENEEA. The CDR3 runs 16 residues. The PCR used 60 Vbeta and 13 Jbeta primers. Only in-frame clones appear in the TCRdb table, and some are missing; sequencing was by immunoSEQ multiplex PCR. The sample lists about 120,000 clones; about 81% were seen once. This clone occurred a few times. The antigen is not known. The sequenced sample was PBMCs. This sequence joins TRBV11-3 and TRBJ2-1; 7 bases are a match to TRBD2. The receptor was derived from a man aged 40-49 years in good health and CMV-seronegative. The CDR3 protein is CASSRGDGGSGNEQFF. As DNA, the CDR3 is TGTGCCAGCAGCAGGGGAGACGGGGGGTCTGGAAATGAGCAGTTCTTC.